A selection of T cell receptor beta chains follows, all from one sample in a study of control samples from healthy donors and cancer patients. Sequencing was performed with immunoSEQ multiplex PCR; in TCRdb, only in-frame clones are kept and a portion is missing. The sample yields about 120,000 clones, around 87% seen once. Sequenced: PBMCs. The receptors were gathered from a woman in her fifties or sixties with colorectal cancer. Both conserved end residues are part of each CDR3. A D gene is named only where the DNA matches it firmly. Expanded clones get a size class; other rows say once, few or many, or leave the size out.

CDR3 protein: CATSRVQGPGNTIYF
CDR3 DNA: TGTGCCACCAGCAGAGTTCAGGGTCCTGGAAACACCATATATTTT
V gene: TRBV15
clone size: -
D gene: -
J gene: TRBJ1-3

CDR3 protein: CASSFSGVYEQYF
CDR3 DNA: TGTGCCAGCAGCTTTTCCGGGGTCTACGAGCAGTACTTC
V gene: TRBV7-6
clone size: -
D gene: -
J gene: TRBJ2-7

CDR3 protein: CAINRGRDANTGELFF
CDR3 DNA: TGTGCCATCAATCGGGGACGGGACGCGAACACCGGGGAGCTGTTTTTT
V gene: TRBV10-3
clone size: -
D gene: -
J gene: TRBJ2-2

CDR3 protein: CAIRAGHSYNSPLHF
CDR3 DNA: TGTGCCATCAGGGCGGGACACTCCTATAATTCACCCCTCCACTTT
V gene: TRBV10-3
clone size: -
D gene: -
J gene: TRBJ1-6

CDR3 protein: CASSRGVGSNTEAFF
CDR3 DNA: TGTGCCAGCAGTCGTGGTGTGGGCAGTAACACTGAAGCTTTCTTT
V gene: TRBV2
clone size: -
D gene: -
J gene: TRBJ1-1

CDR3 protein: CASSALGLATNEKLFF
CDR3 DNA: TGTGCCAGCAGTGCCTTGGGCCTTGCAACTAATGAAAAACTGTTTTTT
V gene: TRBV6-1
clone size: -
D gene: -
J gene: TRBJ1-4

CDR3 protein: CASSPEVSGGLYEQYF
CDR3 DNA: TGCGCCAGCAGCCCGGAGGTGAGCGGGGGACTCTACGAGCAGTACTTC
V gene: TRBV5-1
clone size: few
D gene: TRBD2
J gene: TRBJ2-7

CDR3 protein: CASSLGVSGLPRSYEQYF
CDR3 DNA: TGTGCCAGCAGCTTAGGGGTATCAGGCCTTCCGAGGTCCTACGAGCAGTACTTC
V gene: TRBV11-2
clone size: once
D gene: -
J gene: TRBJ2-7

CDR3 protein: CASHRSSTDTQYF
CDR3 DNA: TGTGCCAGCCACAGGAGTAGCACAGATACGCAGTATTTT
V gene: TRBV19
clone size: -
D gene: -
J gene: TRBJ2-3

CDR3 protein: CASRLDPTGELFF
CDR3 DNA: TGCGCCAGCAGACTCGACCCCACCGGGGAGCTGTTTTTT
V gene: TRBV5-1
clone size: -
D gene: -
J gene: TRBJ2-2

CDR3 protein: CASSLGSGSDTQYF
CDR3 DNA: TGCGCCAGCAGCTTGGGCAGCGGATCAGATACGCAGTATTTT
V gene: TRBV5-1
clone size: -
D gene: -
J gene: TRBJ2-3

CDR3 protein: CASSQDALRQGGNTIYF
CDR3 DNA: TGCGCCAGCAGCCAAGATGCGCTTAGGCAAGGAGGAAACACCATATATTTT
V gene: TRBV4-1
clone size: -
D gene: -
J gene: TRBJ1-3

CDR3 protein: CASSLGSTDTQYF
CDR3 DNA: TGTGCCAGCAGTCTCGGCAGTACAGATACGCAGTATTTT
V gene: TRBV2
clone size: -
D gene: -
J gene: TRBJ2-3

CDR3 protein: CASSPLPLSGNYGYTF
CDR3 DNA: TGTGCCAGCAGCCCCCTCCCCCTTTCTGGTAACTATGGCTACACCTTC
V gene: TRBV9
clone size: -
D gene: -
J gene: TRBJ1-2

CDR3 protein: CASSGGGRGGNEQFF
CDR3 DNA: TGTGCCAGCAGTGGGGGGGGTAGAGGTGGCAATGAGCAGTTCTTC
V gene: TRBV2
clone size: -
D gene: TRBD2
J gene: TRBJ2-1

CDR3 protein: CASSWGQGSYGYTF
CDR3 DNA: TGCGCCAGCAGCTGGGGACAGGGGAGCTATGGCTACACCTTC
V gene: TRBV5-1
clone size: -
D gene: TRBD1
J gene: TRBJ1-2

CDR3 protein: CASSVFEADQPQHF
CDR3 DNA: TGTGCCAGCAGTGTTTTTGAGGCGGATCAGCCCCAGCATTTT
V gene: TRBV2
clone size: few
D gene: -
J gene: TRBJ1-5

CDR3 protein: CASSPPDRGYLDYGYTF
CDR3 DNA: TGTGCCAGCAGCCCCCCGGACAGGGGATATTTAGACTATGGCTACACCTTC
V gene: TRBV9
clone size: -
D gene: TRBD1
J gene: TRBJ1-2

CDR3 protein: CASSDELSPLHF
CDR3 DNA: TGTGCCAGCAGTGACGAACTTTCACCCCTCCACTTT
V gene: TRBV2
clone size: few
D gene: -
J gene: TRBJ1-6

CDR3 protein: CASRGVISRGPKTYEQYF
CDR3 DNA: TGTGCAAGTCGCGGCGTTATTTCGAGGGGACCGAAGACCTACGAGCAGTACTTC
V gene: TRBV12-2
clone size: -
D gene: -
J gene: TRBJ2-7

CDR3 protein: CASRRTGDSNQPQHF
CDR3 DNA: TGTGCCAGCAGGAGGACAGGGGATAGCAATCAGCCCCAGCATTTT
V gene: TRBV6-5
clone size: -
D gene: TRBD1
J gene: TRBJ1-5

CDR3 protein: CASSPTTIVVGGATGNTIYF
CDR3 DNA: TGTGCCAGCAGTCCGACTACTATTGTGGTTGGAGGGGCAACGGGAAACACCATATATTTT
V gene: TRBV28
clone size: -
D gene: -
J gene: TRBJ1-3

CDR3 protein: CASSRARDRDTQYF
CDR3 DNA: TGTGCCAGCTCAAGGGCCAGGGATCGAGATACGCAGTATTTT
V gene: TRBV18
clone size: -
D gene: -
J gene: TRBJ2-3

CDR3 protein: CASSLWRGSGNTIYF
CDR3 DNA: TGTGCCAGCAGTTTATGGAGGGGCTCTGGAAACACCATATATTTT
V gene: TRBV28
clone size: -
D gene: -
J gene: TRBJ1-3

CDR3 protein: CATSRDPQYEQYF
CDR3 DNA: TGTGCCACCAGCAGAGATCCCCAGTACGAGCAGTACTTC
V gene: TRBV15
clone size: -
D gene: -
J gene: TRBJ2-7

CDR3 protein: CASSLQPTDVAGTEAFF
CDR3 DNA: TGTGCCAGCAGCTTACAACCGACGGACGTAGCAGGCACTGAAGCTTTCTTT
V gene: TRBV5-6
clone size: -
D gene: -
J gene: TRBJ1-1

CDR3 protein: CASSLGSTSYNSPLHF
CDR3 DNA: TGTGCCAGCAGCTTAGGGTCGACGAGTTATAATTCACCCCTCCACTTT
V gene: TRBV7-8
clone size: -
D gene: -
J gene: TRBJ1-6

CDR3 protein: CASSTLTGVTDTQYF
CDR3 DNA: TGTGCCAGCAGCACCTTGACAGGGGTAACAGATACGCAGTATTTT
V gene: TRBV5-5
clone size: once
D gene: TRBD1
J gene: TRBJ2-3

CDR3 protein: CATSRDLTSATHEQYF
CDR3 DNA: TGTGCCACCAGCAGAGATCTAACATCAGCCACCCACGAGCAGTACTTC
V gene: TRBV15
clone size: -
D gene: -
J gene: TRBJ2-7

CDR3 protein: CASSHGQGARGTEAFF
CDR3 DNA: TGTGCCAGCTCACACGGACAAGGGGCTCGTGGCACTGAAGCTTTCTTT
V gene: TRBV18
clone size: -
D gene: -
J gene: TRBJ1-1

CDR3 protein: CATSFAGGIDEQYF
CDR3 DNA: TGTGCCACCAGCTTCGCGGGGGGAATCGACGAGCAGTACTTC
V gene: TRBV15
clone size: -
D gene: TRBD2
J gene: TRBJ2-7

CDR3 protein: CASSDGQPRIQETQYF
CDR3 DNA: TGTGCCAGCTCAGATGGACAGCCGAGGATACAAGAGACCCAGTACTTC
V gene: TRBV18
clone size: -
D gene: -
J gene: TRBJ2-5

CDR3 protein: CASSEGQGLEKLFF
CDR3 DNA: TGTGCCAGCAGTGAAGGACAGGGTCTTGAAAAACTGTTTTTT
V gene: TRBV6-1
clone size: -
D gene: TRBD1
J gene: TRBJ1-4

CDR3 protein: CASSANSNTEAFF
CDR3 DNA: TGTGCCAGCAGTGCAAACAGCAACACTGAAGCTTTCTTT
V gene: TRBV12-3/TRBV12-4
clone size: -
D gene: -
J gene: TRBJ1-1

CDR3 protein: CASSQSGTPGNGYTF
CDR3 DNA: TGTGCCAGCAGCCAGTCCGGGACCCCGGGGAATGGCTACACCTTC
V gene: TRBV3-1/TRBV3-2
clone size: -
D gene: -
J gene: TRBJ1-2